The clone carrying this T cell receptor beta chain was counted at least ten times. TCRdb redid the calling of the 5' RACE reads with MiXCR, one entry per CDR3 protein. Among roughly 58,000 distinct CDR3 sequences listed, less than 25% were seen once. Cells sorted as Tregs were CD4+, CD25+ and CD127-/low. The germline CDR1 and CDR2 sequences are KGHDR and SFDVKD. The CDR3 length is 13 residues. Losses at the gene ends were 5 bases for V and 4 bases for J; bases not matched to a gene: 2. The chain combines TRBV24-1 with TRBJ2-3; 7 positions agree with TRBD1. This sequence was found in a female donor with breast cancer. Sequenced sample: tumor-infiltrating Tregs sorted from the breast tumor. The CDR3 sequence is CATSGGGPDTQYF. Written as DNA, the CDR3 is TGTGCCACCAGTGGAGGGGGCCCAGATACGCAGTATTTT.